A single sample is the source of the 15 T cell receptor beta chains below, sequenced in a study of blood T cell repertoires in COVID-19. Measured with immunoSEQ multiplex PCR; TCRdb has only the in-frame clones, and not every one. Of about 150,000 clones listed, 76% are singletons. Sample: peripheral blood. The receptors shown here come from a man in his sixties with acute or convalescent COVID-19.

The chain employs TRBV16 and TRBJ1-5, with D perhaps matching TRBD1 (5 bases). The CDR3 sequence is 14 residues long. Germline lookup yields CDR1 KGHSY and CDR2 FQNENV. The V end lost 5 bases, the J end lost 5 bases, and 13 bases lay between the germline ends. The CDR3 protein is CASSGPGMDQPQHF. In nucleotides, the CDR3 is TGTGCCAGCAGCGGGCCAGGGATGGATCAGCCCCAGCATTTT. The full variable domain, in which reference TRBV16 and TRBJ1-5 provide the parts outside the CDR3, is GEEVAQTPKHLVRGEGQKAKLYCAPIKGHSYVFWYQQVLKNEFKFLISFQNENVFDETGMPKERFSAKCLPNSPCSLEIQATKLEDSAVYFCASSGPGMDQPQHFGDGTRLSIL.

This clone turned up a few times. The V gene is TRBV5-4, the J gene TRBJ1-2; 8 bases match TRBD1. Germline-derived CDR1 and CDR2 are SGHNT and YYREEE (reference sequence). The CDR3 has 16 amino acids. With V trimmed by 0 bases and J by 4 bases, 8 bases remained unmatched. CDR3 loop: CASSLAAGGDGYGYTF. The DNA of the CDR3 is TGTGCCAGCAGCTTGGCGGCAGGGGGCGACGGCTATGGCTACACCTTC.

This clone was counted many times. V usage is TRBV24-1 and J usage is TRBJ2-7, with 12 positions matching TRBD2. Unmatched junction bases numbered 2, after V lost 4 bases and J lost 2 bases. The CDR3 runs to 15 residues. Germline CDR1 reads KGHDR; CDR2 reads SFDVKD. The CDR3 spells CATSETSGRPYEQYF. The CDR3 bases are TGTGCCACCAGTGAAACTAGCGGGAGGCCCTACGAGCAGTACTTC.

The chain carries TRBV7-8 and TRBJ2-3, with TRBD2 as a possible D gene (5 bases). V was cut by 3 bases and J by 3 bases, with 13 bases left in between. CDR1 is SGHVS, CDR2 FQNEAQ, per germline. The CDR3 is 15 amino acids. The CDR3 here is CASSFSFGGTDTQYF. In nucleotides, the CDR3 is TGTGCCAGCAGCTTCTCCTTTGGAGGAACAGATACGCAGTATTTT.

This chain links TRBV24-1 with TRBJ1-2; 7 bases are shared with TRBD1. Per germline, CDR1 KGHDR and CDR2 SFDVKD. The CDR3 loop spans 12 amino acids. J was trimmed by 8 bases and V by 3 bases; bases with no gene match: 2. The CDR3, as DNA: TGTGCCACCAGTGATCTGGACAGGGGCTACACCTTC. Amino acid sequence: CATSDLDRGYTF.

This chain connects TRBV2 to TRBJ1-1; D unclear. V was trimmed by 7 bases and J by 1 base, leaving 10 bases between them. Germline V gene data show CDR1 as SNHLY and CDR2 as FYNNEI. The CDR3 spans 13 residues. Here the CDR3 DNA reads TGTGCCAGCATGAGGGAGGGGAACACTGAAGCTTTCTTT. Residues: CASMREGNTEAFF.

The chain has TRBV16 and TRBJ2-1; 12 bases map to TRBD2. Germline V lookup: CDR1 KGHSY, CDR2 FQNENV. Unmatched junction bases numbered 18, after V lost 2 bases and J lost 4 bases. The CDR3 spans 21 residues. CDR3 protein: CASSQSAGRGRGTSGYNEQFF. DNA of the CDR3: TGTGCCAGCAGCCAAAGCGCCGGCAGGGGGCGCGGGACTAGCGGGTACAATGAGCAGTTCTTC. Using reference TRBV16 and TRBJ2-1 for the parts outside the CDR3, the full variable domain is GEEVAQTPKHLVRGEGQKAKLYCAPIKGHSYVFWYQQVLKNEFKFLISFQNENVFDETGMPKERFSAKCLPNSPCSLEIQATKLEDSAVYFCASSQSAGRGRGTSGYNEQFFGPGTRLTVL.

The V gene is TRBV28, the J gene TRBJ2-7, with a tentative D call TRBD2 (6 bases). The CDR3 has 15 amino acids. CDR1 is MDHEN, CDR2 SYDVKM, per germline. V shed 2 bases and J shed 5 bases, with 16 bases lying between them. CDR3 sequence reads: CASSLGGTLGNEQYF. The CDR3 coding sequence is TGTGCCAGCAGTTTAGGAGGGACTCTCGGTAACGAGCAGTACTTC. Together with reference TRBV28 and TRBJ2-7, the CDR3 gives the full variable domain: DVKVTQSSRYLVKRTGEKVFLECVQDMDHENMFWYRQDPGLGLRLIYFSYDVKMKEKGDIPEGYSVSREKKERFSLILESASTNQTSMYLCASSLGGTLGNEQYFGPGTRLTVT.

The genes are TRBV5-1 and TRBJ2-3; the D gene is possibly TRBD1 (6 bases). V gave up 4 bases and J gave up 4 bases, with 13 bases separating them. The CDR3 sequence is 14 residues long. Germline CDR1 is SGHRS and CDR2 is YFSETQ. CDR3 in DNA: TGCGCCAGCAGCGCCGGTGACAGGTCAGATACGCAGTATTTT. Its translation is CASSAGDRSDTQYF. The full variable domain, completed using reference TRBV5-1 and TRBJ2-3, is KAGVTQTPRYLIKTRGQQVTLSCSPISGHRSVSWYQQTPGQGLQFLFEYFSETQRNKGNFPGRFSGRQFSNSRSEMNVSTLELGDSALYLCASSAGDRSDTQYFGPGTRLTVL.

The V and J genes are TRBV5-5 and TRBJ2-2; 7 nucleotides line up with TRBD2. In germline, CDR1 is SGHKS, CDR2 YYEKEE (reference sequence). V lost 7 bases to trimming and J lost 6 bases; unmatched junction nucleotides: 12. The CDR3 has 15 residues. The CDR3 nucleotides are TGTGCCAGCGTCGTCGGCGGGAGTCTGGCCGGGGAGCTGTTTTTT. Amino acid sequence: CASVVGGSLAGELFF.

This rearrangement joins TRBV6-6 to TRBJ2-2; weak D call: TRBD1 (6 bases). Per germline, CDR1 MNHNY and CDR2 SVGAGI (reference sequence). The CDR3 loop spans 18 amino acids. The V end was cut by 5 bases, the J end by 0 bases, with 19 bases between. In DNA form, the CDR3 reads TGTGCCAGCAGTCCACGATCTGGGCAGGGGCCGAACACCGGGGAGCTGTTTTTT. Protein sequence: CASSPRSGQGPNTGELFF.

The CDR3 nucleotides are TGCGCCAGCAGCCCAGACTCCGTAGTAAGCGTTCAGTACTTC. It codes for CASSPDSVVSVQYF. This sequence joins TRBV5-1 and TRBJ2-4; no firm D call. V lost 4 bases, J lost 11 bases, and 19 bases lay in between. The CDR3 length is 14 residues. Germline V gives CDR1 SGHRS, CDR2 YFSETQ.

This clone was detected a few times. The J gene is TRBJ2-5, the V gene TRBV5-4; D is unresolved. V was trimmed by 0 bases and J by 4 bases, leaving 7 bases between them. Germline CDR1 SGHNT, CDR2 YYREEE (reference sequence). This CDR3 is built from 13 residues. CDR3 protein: CASSLDRRETQYF. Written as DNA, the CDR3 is TGTGCCAGCAGCTTGGACCGGAGAGAGACCCAGTACTTC.

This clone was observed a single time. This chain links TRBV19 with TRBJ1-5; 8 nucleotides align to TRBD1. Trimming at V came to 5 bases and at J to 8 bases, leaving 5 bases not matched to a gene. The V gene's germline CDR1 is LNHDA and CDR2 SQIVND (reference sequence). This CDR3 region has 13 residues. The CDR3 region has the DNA TGTGCCAGTAGTGGACAGGGTTGGGAGCCCCAGCATTTT. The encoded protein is CASSGQGWEPQHF.

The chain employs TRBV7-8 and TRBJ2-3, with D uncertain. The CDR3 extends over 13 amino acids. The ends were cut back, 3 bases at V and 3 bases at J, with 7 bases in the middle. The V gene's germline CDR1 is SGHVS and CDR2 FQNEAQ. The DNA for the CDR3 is TGTGCCAGCAGCTTGGCGAGGACAGATACGCAGTATTTT. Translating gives CASSLARTDTQYF.